This T cell receptor (beta chain) was obtained from a study of T cell responses to AZD1222 COVID-19 vaccine. Overall study findings and caveats: Reports say nearly half of spike-specific TCRs go after unmutated variant regions. Clonal diversity may have been underestimated, and the donors were mostly white British, with more females than males.

V lost 0 bases, J lost 3 bases, and 8 bases lay in between. CDR1 and CDR2 (germline): GTSNPN, SVGIG (reference sequence). The CDR3 consists of 13 residues. Details on this clone: Its antigen remains unidentified.

The method was immunoSEQ multiplex PCR; TCRdb's version includes in-frame clones alone and lacks a portion of them. The top ten clones hold around 12% of a sample with about 130,000 clones, roughly 86% of them seen once. The sequenced sample was peripheral blood, obtained on day 0 of AZD1222 vaccination. The chain combines TRBV30 with TRBJ1-1, with D perhaps TRBD1 (6 bases). The TCR sequence derives from an adult in good health. The CDR3 region is CAWSVGGDTEAFF. The CDR3 DNA follows: TGTGCCTGGAGTGTAGGGGGAGACACTGAAGCTTTCTTT.